A few counts support the clone carrying this T cell receptor (beta chain). As yet, its antigen is unknown. This record belongs to a study of T cell repertoires in cytomegalovirus infection. Study overall: Both a matching HLA type and CMV infection were indicated by public TCR beta signatures.

The V gene's germline CDR1 is SGDLS and CDR2 YYNGEE. Trimming removed 4 bases from V and 2 bases from J; junction bases left unmatched: 4. The CDR3 loop spans 15 amino acids. Notes on the study in general: The ex vivo response was dominated by HLA-C-restricted CMV-specific TCR beta clonotypes. Summed public TCR beta family frequency identified CMV carriers bearing the relevant HLA.

One entry per CDR3 protein, called by TCRdb with MiXCR from the reads. The table shows 200,000 or so distinct CDR3 sequences, with approximately 19% occurring only once. This chain connects TRBV9 to TRBJ2-7, with TRBD2 matching over 12 bases. What was sequenced was PBMCs. The receptor was derived from a human donor in good health (CMV status not recorded). Some clones in this sample may be carry-over from other donors' samples. The CDR3: CASSPRTSGTYEQYF. Here the CDR3 DNA reads TGTGCCAGCAGCCCGCGGACTAGCGGGACCTACGAGCAGTACTTC.